This T cell receptor beta chain is drawn from a study of a mutant IDH1 vaccine in newly diagnosed glioma. Across the study: Prior therapy was radiotherapy, temozolomide, or both; most received both.

Findings and limits, study-wide: Altogether, around 93% of patients exhibited vaccine-induced immune responses.

From germline, CDR1 is LNHNV and CDR2 YYDKDF (reference sequence). The CDR3 spans 18 residues. V lost 0 bases and J 1 base, leaving 15 bases between the germline ends. Time point described: week 5, during vaccination. The vaccine gave 300 ug of a 20-mer mutant IDH1 peptide subcutaneously per dose. Regarding this clone: Antigen specificity is unknown.

Clones were sequenced by immunoSEQ multiplex PCR, and TCRdb holds only the in-frame ones, with some missing. In the table there are about 38,000 clones, more than 75% of which are singletons. The clonotype comes from a middle-aged man with glioma. The gene calls are TRBV15 and TRBJ2-2; TRBD1 is a possible D gene (6 bases). The specimen comprised PBMCs, sampled from a glioma patient whose treatment included an IDH1 peptide vaccine. CDR3 amino acids: CATSRDPPYRVNTGELFF. CDR3 in DNA: TGTGCCACCAGCAGAGATCCCCCATACAGGGTGAACACCGGGGAGCTGTTTTTT.